This T cell receptor beta chain comes out of a study of human T cells and chemical hapten exposure. Study information: Sensitization used 2% DPC on roughly 2 cm by roughly 2 cm upper inner arm skin. The cohort included alopecia areata under or over 50% scalp, totalis and universalis.

The CDR3 totals 17 residues. Germline lookup yields CDR1 SGHAT and CDR2 FQNNGV. V lost 5 bases and J lost 4; bases outside the gene matches: 16. TCRdb analysed the RACE reads with MiXCR anew, one entry per CDR3 protein. The data contain about 69,000 distinct CDR3 sequences, more than 30% of them singletons. To note about this clonotype: Its antigen remains unidentified.

Study outcomes and limitations: Significantly more large CDR3 similarity clusters arose among expanded TCRs than among controls.

Time point given: patch test 1, 2 weeks after DPC sensitization. The treatment was: therapeutic diphenylcyclopropenone sensitization with weekly scalp DPC. The receptor's source is a man aged 40-50 years with alopecia areata. Some clones in this sample may be carry-over from other donors' samples. Sequenced here: whole blood, sampled in connection with sensitization to the hapten diphenylcyclopropenone (DPC). The genes are TRBV11-2 and TRBJ2-7; 8 positions match TRBD2. The CDR3 loop is CASSRERTSGGGYEQYF. The CDR3 coding sequence is TGTGCCAGCAGCCGAGAAAGAACTAGCGGCGGGGGTTACGAGCAGTACTTC.